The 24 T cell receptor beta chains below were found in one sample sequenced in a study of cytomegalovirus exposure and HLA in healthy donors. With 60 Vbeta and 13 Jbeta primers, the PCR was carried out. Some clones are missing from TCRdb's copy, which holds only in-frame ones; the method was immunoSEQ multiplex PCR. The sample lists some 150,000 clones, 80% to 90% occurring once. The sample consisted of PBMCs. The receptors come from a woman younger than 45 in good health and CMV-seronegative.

The CDR3 protein is CASSGGWGQLTDTQYF. The DNA for the CDR3 is TGTGCCAGCAGCGGGGGGTGGGGACAGCTGACAGATACGCAGTATTTT. The chain uses TRBV9 and TRBJ2-3; 7 positions agree with TRBD1. The CDR3 runs to 16 residues. Germline V gives CDR1 SGDLS, CDR2 YYNGEE. J was trimmed by 3 bases and V by 3 bases; bases with no gene match: 10. Using reference TRBV9 and TRBJ2-3 for the parts outside the CDR3, the full variable domain is DSGVTQTPKHLITATGQRVTLRCSPRSGDLSVYWYQQSLDQGLQFLIQYYNGEERAKGNILERFSAQQFPDLHSELNLSSLELGDSALYFCASSGGWGQLTDTQYFGPGTRLTVL.

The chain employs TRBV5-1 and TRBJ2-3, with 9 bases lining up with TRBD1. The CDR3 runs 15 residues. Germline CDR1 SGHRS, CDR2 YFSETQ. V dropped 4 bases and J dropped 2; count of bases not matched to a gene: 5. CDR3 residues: CASSTGTGSTDTQYF. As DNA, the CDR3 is TGCGCCAGCAGCACAGGGACAGGGTCCACAGATACGCAGTATTTT.

The CDR3 region is CASSLARGQGMSGYTF. CDR3 bases: TGTGCCAGTAGTCTTGCTCGGGGACAGGGGATGTCAGGCTACACCTTC. V usage is TRBV19 and J usage is TRBJ1-2; 10 nucleotides match TRBD1. Germline V CDR1 and CDR2: LNHDA, SQIVND (reference sequence). This CDR3 comprises 16 residues. J gave up 8 bases and V 5 bases, and 14 bases lay outside the gene matches.

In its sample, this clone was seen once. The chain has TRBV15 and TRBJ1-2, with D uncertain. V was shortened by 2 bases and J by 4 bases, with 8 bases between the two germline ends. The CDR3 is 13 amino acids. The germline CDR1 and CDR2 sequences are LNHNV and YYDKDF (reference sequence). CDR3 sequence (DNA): TGTGCCACCAGCAGACCGAACAGCTATGGCTACACCTTC. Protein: CATSRPNSYGYTF.

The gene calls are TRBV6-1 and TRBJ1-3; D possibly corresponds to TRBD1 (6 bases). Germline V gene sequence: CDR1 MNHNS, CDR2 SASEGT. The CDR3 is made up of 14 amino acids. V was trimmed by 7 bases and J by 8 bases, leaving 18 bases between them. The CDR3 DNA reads TGTGCCAGCATTAGGGGTGACAGGTGGGACACCATATATTTT. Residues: CASIRGDRWDTIYF.

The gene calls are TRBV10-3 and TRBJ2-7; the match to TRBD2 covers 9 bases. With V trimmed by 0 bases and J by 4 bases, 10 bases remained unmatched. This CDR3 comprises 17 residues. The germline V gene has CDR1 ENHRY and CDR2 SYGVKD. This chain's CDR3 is CAISESLAGSTVYEQYF. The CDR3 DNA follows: TGTGCCATCAGTGAGTCACTAGCGGGCTCGACTGTATACGAGCAGTACTTC.

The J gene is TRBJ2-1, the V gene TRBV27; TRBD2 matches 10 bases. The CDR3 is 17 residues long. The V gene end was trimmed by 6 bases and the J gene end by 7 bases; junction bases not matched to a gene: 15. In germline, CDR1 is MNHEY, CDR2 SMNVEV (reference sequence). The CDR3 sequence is CASSPTTLAGDPNEQFF. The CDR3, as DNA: TGTGCCAGCAGCCCCACAACCCTAGCGGGGGACCCAAATGAGCAGTTCTTC.

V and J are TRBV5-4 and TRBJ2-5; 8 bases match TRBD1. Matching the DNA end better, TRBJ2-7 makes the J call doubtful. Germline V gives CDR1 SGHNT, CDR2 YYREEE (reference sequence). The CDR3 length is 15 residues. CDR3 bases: TGTGCCAGCAGCTTAGGGACAGGCATGTCCTACGAGCAGTACTTC. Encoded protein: CASSLGTGMSYEQYF.

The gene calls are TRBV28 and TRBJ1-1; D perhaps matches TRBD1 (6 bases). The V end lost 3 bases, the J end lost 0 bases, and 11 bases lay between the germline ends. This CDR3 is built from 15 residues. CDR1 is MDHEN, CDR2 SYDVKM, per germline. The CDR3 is CASSFRGGVNTEAFF. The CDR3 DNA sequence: TGTGCCAGCAGTTTCAGGGGTGGGGTGAACACTGAAGCTTTCTTT.

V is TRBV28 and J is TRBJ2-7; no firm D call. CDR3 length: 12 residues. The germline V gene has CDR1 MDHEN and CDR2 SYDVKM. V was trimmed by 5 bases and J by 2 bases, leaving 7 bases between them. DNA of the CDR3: TGTGCCAGCAGTCCCCCTACCTACGAGCAGTACTTC. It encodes CASSPPTYEQYF.

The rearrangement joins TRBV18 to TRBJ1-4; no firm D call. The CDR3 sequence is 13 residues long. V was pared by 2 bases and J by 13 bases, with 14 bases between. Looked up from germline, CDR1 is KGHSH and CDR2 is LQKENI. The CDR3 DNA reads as TGTGCCAGCTCACCAAAATACGGAGGGCGACTGTTTTTT. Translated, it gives CASSPKYGGRLFF.

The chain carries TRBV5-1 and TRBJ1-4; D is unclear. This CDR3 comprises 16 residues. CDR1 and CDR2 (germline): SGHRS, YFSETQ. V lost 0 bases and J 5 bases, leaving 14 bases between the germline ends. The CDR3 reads CASSLGTVPKNEKLFF. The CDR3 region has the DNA TGCGCCAGCAGCTTGGGAACAGTCCCGAAAAATGAAAAACTGTTTTTT.

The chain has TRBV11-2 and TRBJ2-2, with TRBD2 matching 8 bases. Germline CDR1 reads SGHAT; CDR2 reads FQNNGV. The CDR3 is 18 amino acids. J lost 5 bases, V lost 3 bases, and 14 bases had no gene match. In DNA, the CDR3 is TGTGCCAGCAGCTTTTCACGGCGGGGGGCAGGTCGGACCGGGGAGCTGTTTTTT. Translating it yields CASSFSRRGAGRTGELFF.

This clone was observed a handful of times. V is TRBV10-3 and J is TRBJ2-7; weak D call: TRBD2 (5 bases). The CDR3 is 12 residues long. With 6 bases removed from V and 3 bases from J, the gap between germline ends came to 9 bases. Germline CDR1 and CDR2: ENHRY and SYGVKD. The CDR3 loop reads CAISREYYEQYF. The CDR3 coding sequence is TGTGCCATCAGCCGGGAATACTACGAGCAGTACTTC.

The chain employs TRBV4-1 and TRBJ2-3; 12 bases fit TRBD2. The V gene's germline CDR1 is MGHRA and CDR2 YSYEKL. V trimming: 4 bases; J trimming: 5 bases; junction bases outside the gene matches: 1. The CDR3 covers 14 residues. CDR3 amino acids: CASSRGLAGDTQYF. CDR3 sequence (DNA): TGCGCCAGCAGCCGGGGACTAGCGGGAGATACGCAGTATTTT.

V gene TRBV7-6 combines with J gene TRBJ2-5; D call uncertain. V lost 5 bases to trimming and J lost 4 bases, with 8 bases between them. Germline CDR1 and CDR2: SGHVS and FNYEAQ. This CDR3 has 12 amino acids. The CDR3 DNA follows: TGTGCCAGCAGCAACCCTAGAGAGACCCAGTACTTC. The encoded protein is CASSNPRETQYF.

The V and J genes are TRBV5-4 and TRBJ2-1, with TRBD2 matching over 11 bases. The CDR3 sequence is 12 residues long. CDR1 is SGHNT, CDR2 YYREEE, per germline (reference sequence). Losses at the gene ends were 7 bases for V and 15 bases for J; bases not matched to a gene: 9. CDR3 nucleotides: TGTGCCAGCCACCCGACTAGCGGGATTGCGTTCTTC. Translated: CASHPTSGIAFF. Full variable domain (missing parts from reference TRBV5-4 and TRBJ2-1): ETGVTQSPTHLIKTRGQQVTLRCSSQSGHNTVSWYQQALGQGPQFIFQYYREEENGRGNFPPRFSGLQFPNYSSELNVNALELDDSALYLCASHPTSGIAFFGPGTRLTVL.

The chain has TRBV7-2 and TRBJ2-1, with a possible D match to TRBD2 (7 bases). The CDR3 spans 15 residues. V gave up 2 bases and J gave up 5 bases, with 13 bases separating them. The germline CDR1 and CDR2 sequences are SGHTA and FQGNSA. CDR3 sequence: CASSLTRGRHNEQFF. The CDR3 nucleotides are TGTGCCAGCAGCTTAACGCGGGGGCGCCACAATGAGCAGTTCTTC. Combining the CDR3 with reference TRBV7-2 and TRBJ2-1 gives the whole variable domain GAGVSQSPSNKVTEKGKDVELRCDPISGHTALYWYRQSLGQGLEFLIYFQGNSAPDKSGLPSDRFSAERTGGSVSTLTIQRTQQEDSAVYLCASSLTRGRHNEQFFGPGTRLTVL.

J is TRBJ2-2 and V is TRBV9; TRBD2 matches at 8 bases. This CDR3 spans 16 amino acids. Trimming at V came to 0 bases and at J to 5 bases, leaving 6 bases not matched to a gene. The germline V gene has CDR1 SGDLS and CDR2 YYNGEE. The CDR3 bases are TGTGCCAGCAGCGTAGGTGTCGGGGGGGATACCGGGGAGCTGTTTTTT. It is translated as CASSVGVGGDTGELFF.

The CDR3 is CASRATGGIDGTQYF. Here the CDR3 DNA reads TGTGCCAGCAGAGCAACAGGGGGAATAGATGGTACGCAGTATTTT. V and J are TRBV6-5 and TRBJ2-3; 8 bases align to TRBD1. The germline CDR1 and CDR2 sequences are MNHEY and SVGAGI. Germline trimming cut 6 bases from V and 8 bases from J; bases unmatched to any gene: 13. The length of the CDR3 is 15 residues.

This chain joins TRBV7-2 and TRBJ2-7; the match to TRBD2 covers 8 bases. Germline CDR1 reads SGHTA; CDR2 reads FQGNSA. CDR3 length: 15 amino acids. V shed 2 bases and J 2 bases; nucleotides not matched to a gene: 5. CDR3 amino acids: CASSLRREETYEQYF. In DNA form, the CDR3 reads TGTGCCAGCAGCTTACGGCGGGAGGAGACCTACGAGCAGTACTTC.

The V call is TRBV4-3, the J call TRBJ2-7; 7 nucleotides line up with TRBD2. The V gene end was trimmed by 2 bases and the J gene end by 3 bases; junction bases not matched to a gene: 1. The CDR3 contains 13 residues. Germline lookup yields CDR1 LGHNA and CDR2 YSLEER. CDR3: CASSQTGGYEQYF. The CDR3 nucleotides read TGCGCCAGCAGCCAAACGGGGGGCTACGAGCAGTACTTC.

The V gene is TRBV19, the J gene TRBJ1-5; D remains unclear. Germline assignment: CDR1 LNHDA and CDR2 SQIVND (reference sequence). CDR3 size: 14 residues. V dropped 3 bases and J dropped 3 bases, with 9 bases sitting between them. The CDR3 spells CASSIYSPNQPQHF. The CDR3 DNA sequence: TGTGCCAGTAGTATTTACAGCCCCAATCAGCCCCAGCATTTT.

The DNA of the CDR3 is TGTGCCAGCAGTCTGACAGGAGACGAGAACTATGGCTACACCTTC. Translated, it gives CASSLTGDENYGYTF. The J gene is TRBJ1-2, the V gene TRBV27, with D perhaps matching TRBD1 (6 bases). V was cut by 5 bases and J by 2 bases, with 15 bases left in between. This CDR3 has 15 residues. Per the germline V gene, CDR1 is MNHEY and CDR2 is SMNVEV (reference sequence).